One sample yielded the 19 T cell receptor beta chains listed below, sequenced in a study of T and B cells in COVID-19 patients. Each TRB amplification used about 250-550 ng of genomic DNA from blood. BIOMED2 TRB-A/B primer pools were used in multiplex TRB PCR. Using its own MiXCR run on the multiplex PCR reads, TCRdb lists one record per CDR3 protein. The profile shows almost 2,500 distinct CDR3 sequences, 20% to 25% of them singletons. Sequencing input: blood. Receptors were obtained from a human donor with active COVID-19.

This clonotype appeared a few times. This rearrangement joins TRBV11-2 to TRBJ2-1; D is undetermined. The CDR3 is 11 amino acids. Per the germline V gene, CDR1 is SGHAT and CDR2 is FQNNGV. V lost 0 bases and J 12 bases, leaving 6 bases between the germline ends. The chain's CDR3 is CASSLDRAQFF. In DNA, the CDR3 is TGTGCCAGCAGCTTAGATCGGGCGCAGTTCTTC. Supplemented by reference TRBV11-2 and TRBJ2-1, the full variable domain reads EAGVAQSPRYKIIEKRQSVAFWCNPISGHATLYWYQQILGQGPKLLIQFQNNGVVDDSQLPKDRFSAERLKGVDSTLKIQPAKLEDSAVYLCASSLDRAQFFGPGTRLTVL.

Judged by abundance, this clonotype is medium-sized. The chain employs TRBV27 and TRBJ1-1; possibly TRBD1 for D (5 bases). CDR1 and CDR2 from the germline V gene are MNHEY and SMNVEV (reference sequence). V gave up 8 bases and J gave up 8 bases, with 18 bases separating them. The CDR3 length is 13 residues. CDR3 coding DNA: TGTGCCAGCGCGCTCCGTGGGGGGAAGGAAGCTTTCTTT. Its translation is CASALRGGKEAFF.

The sample holds a few counts of this clonotype. The rearrangement uses TRBV12-3 or TRBV12-4 and TRBJ2-1; the match to TRBD2 covers 7 bases. The junction had 10 bases not matched to a gene; V was cut back by 8 bases and J by 0 bases. The length of the CDR3 is 16 residues. Here the CDR3 DNA reads TGTGCCAGCTATGGCGGGAGAACGAGCTCCTACAATGAGCAGTTCTTC. It specifies CASYGGRTSSYNEQFF.

This clonotype is classed as medium-sized. V gene TRBV27 combines with J gene TRBJ2-3, with TRBD2 as a possible D gene (6 bases). CDR3 length: 16 residues. With 2 bases removed from V and 1 base from J, the gap between germline ends came to 13 bases. CDR1 and CDR2 (germline): MNHEY, SMNVEV (reference sequence). CDR3 DNA sequence: TGTGCCAGCAGTTTAGCGCGCGGGAAGGGCACAGATACGCAGTATTTT. Amino acid sequence: CASSLARGKGTDTQYF.

The genes are TRBV6-5 and TRBJ2-7, with 11 nucleotides matching TRBD2. Germline-derived CDR1 and CDR2 are MNHEY and SVGAGI. The V gene end was trimmed by 4 bases and the J gene end by 4 bases; junction bases not matched to a gene: 6. The CDR3 has 15 residues. This CDR3 is CASSSPGTSGYEQYF. Written as DNA, the CDR3 is TGTGCCAGCAGTTCCCCCGGGACTAGCGGATACGAGCAGTACTTC.

This clonotype was counted many times. CDR3 DNA: TGTGCCACCAGCCTGGGACTAGCGGGAGCAGATACGCAGTATTTT. Protein product: CATSLGLAGADTQYF. The chain is built from TRBV24-1 and TRBJ2-3; TRBD2 agrees at 14 bases. The germline V gene has CDR1 KGHDR and CDR2 SFDVKD. With 7 bases clipped from V and 4 bases from J, the junction kept 3 bases outside the gene matches. This CDR3 has 15 amino acids.

The chain joins TRBV20-1 to TRBJ2-2; 7 bases are a match to TRBD2. CDR3 length: 15 amino acids. Germline assignment: CDR1 DFQATT and CDR2 SNEGSKA (reference sequence). V shed 3 bases, J shed 4 bases, and the junction held 8 bases outside the gene matches. In DNA form, the CDR3 reads TGCAGTGCTAGTACCCGGGACTACCTCACCGGGGAGCTGTTTTTT. Amino acid sequence: CSASTRDYLTGELFF.

This clonotype has only a few counts. The chain is built from TRBV27 and TRBJ1-5, with 8 bases matching TRBD1. The CDR3 runs 18 residues. The trim removed 4 bases at V and 5 bases at J, leaving 16 bases unmatched. The germline CDR1 and CDR2 sequences are MNHEY and SMNVEV (reference sequence). The CDR3 is CASSSRPGTGGGDQPQHF. Written as DNA, the CDR3 is TGTGCCAGCAGTTCGCGTCCCGGGACAGGAGGGGGAGATCAGCCCCAGCATTTT.

This clonotype is medium-sized (0.01 to 0.1%) within its sample. The gene calls are TRBV27 and TRBJ2-2; D is unclear. Trimming shortened V by 3 bases and J by 0 bases, and 5 bases separated the two germline ends. CDR1 and CDR2 (germline): MNHEY, SMNVEV (reference sequence). The CDR3 is made up of 14 amino acids. DNA of the CDR3: TGTGCCAGCAGTTTTTCGGCGAACACCGGGGAGCTGTTTTTT. This gives the protein CASSFSANTGELFF.

This clonotype is labeled medium-sized. The genes are TRBV19 and TRBJ2-7, with no clear D. Germline-derived CDR1 and CDR2 are LNHDA and SQIVND (reference sequence). V shed 3 bases and J shed 3 bases, with 15 bases lying between them. The CDR3 has 15 residues. This CDR3 is CASSIRSSSLYEQYF. CDR3 bases: TGTGCCAGTAGTATTAGGAGCAGTTCCCTCTACGAGCAGTACTTC. The full variable domain, with the rest looked up from reference TRBV19 and TRBJ2-7, is DGGITQSPKYLFRKEGQNVTLSCEQNLNHDAMYWYRQDPGQGLRLIYYSQIVNDFQKGDIAEGYSVSREKKESFPLTVTSAQKNPTAFYLCASSIRSSSLYEQYFGPGTRLTVT.

This clonotype was picked up a small number of times. V usage is TRBV4-3 and J usage is TRBJ2-6, with 11 bases aligning to TRBD2. CDR1 is LGHNA and CDR2 is YSLEER in the germline V gene. J lost 0 bases, V lost 0 bases, and 1 base had no gene match. The CDR3 has 18 amino acids. The CDR3 region is CASSQDGLAGSGANVLTF. In DNA form, the CDR3 reads TGCGCCAGCAGCCAAGATGGACTAGCGGGCTCTGGGGCCAACGTCCTGACTTTC.

Many counts were recorded for this clonotype. CDR3 residues: CASSLAGGYGDTQYF. The CDR3 nucleotides are TGTGCCAGCAGCCTAGCGGGAGGTTATGGAGATACGCAGTATTTT. V and J are TRBV5-6 and TRBJ2-3; 11 positions agree with TRBD2. CDR1 and CDR2 from the germline V gene are SGHDT and YYEEEE. The length of the CDR3 is 15 residues. V was pared by 4 bases and J by 5 bases, with 6 bases of the junction left unmatched.

About this clonotype itself: Being one base from a much bigger clone, this may be a read error. The chain employs TRBV29-1 and TRBJ1-1; D is perhaps TRBD1 (5 bases). Germline lookup yields CDR1 SQVTM and CDR2 ANQGSEA. Trimming took off 7 bases at V and 4 bases at J, with 13 bases between the two ends. The CDR3 covers 12 residues. The CDR3 loop is CSALEGTTEAFF. The CDR3 DNA sequence: TGCAGCGCCCTAGAGGGGACCACTGAAGCTTTCTTT. Based on the CDR3 plus reference TRBV29-1 and TRBJ1-1, the full variable domain is SAVISQKPSRDICQRGTSLTIQCQVDSQVTMMFWYRQQPGQSLTLIATANQGSEATYESGFVIDKFPISRPNLTFSTLTVSNMSPEDSSIYLCSALEGTTEAFFGQGTRLTVV.

By share, this clonotype ranks as medium-sized. The chain combines TRBV19 with TRBJ2-1; a weak D match, TRBD2 (7 bases). This CDR3 contains 15 residues. Germline loops: CDR1 LNHDA, CDR2 SQIVND (reference sequence). Trimming took off 3 bases at V and 10 bases at J, with 19 bases between the two ends. The DNA of the CDR3 is TGTGCCAGTAGTATTCGGGGGGCCGGGGGTGGGGAGCAGTTCTTC. This gives the protein CASSIRGAGGGEQFF.

This clonotype was detected only a few times. The J gene is TRBJ1-1, the V gene TRBV7-9; D gene ambiguous. Per the germline V gene, CDR1 is SEHNR and CDR2 is FQNEAQ (reference sequence). CDR3 length: 13 residues. Trimming cost V 2 bases and J 5 bases, with 9 bases left between them. CDR3 region: CASSLTPWTEAFF. In DNA, the CDR3 is TGTGCCAGCAGCTTAACCCCGTGGACTGAAGCTTTCTTT.

This chain joins TRBV6-5 and TRBJ1-5; TRBD1 aligns across 8 bases. CDR3 size: 17 residues. Looked up from germline, CDR1 is MNHEY and CDR2 is SVGAGI. V trimming: 6 bases; J trimming: 3 bases; junction bases outside the gene matches: 13. The CDR3 reads CASRKLTTDRANQPQHF. The CDR3 DNA reads TGTGCCAGCAGGAAACTCACAACGGACAGGGCCAATCAGCCCCAGCATTTT.

The chain joins TRBV5-6 to TRBJ1-1; D possibly corresponds to TRBD1 (6 bases). The CDR3 contains 15 residues. The germline V and J ends were trimmed by 0 bases and 6 bases, with 15 bases remaining between them. Per the germline V gene, CDR1 is SGHDT and CDR2 is YYEEEE. The DNA for the CDR3 is TGTGCCAGCAGCTTGGCCAGGGGAAGTTTCGCTGAAGCTTTCTTT. Translating it yields CASSLARGSFAEAFF.

This clonotype is medium-sized in the sample. This chain connects TRBV27 to TRBJ2-2, with no clear D. Germline CDR1 reads MNHEY; CDR2 reads SMNVEV (reference sequence). CDR3 length equals 15 residues. Trimming shortened V by 3 bases and J by 0 bases, and 8 bases separated the two germline ends. The CDR3 DNA sequence: TGTGCCAGCAGTTTTGACCCACCGAACACCGGGGAGCTGTTTTTT. Translation gives CASSFDPPNTGELFF.

This clonotype is labeled as large (0.1 to 1%). This rearrangement joins TRBV29-1 to TRBJ2-2; D gene uncertain. V was trimmed by 4 bases and J by 0 bases, leaving 6 bases between them. This CDR3 has 13 amino acids. Germline V gives CDR1 SQVTM, CDR2 ANQGSEA. The CDR3, as DNA: TGCAGCGTTGGTTCCGCGAACACCGGGGAGCTGTTTTTT. Translated: CSVGSANTGELFF.